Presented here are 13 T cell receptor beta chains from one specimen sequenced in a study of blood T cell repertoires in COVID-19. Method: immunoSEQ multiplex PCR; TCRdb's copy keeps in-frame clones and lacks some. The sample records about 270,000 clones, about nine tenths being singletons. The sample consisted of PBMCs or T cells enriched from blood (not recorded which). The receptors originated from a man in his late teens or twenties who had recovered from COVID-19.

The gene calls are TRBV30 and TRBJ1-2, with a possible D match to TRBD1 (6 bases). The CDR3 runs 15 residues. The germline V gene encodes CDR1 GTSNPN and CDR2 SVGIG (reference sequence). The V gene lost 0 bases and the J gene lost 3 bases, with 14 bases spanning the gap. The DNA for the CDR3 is TGTGCCTGGAGTGTTATGGACAGCGGGGACTATGGCTACACCTTC. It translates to CAWSVMDSGDYGYTF.

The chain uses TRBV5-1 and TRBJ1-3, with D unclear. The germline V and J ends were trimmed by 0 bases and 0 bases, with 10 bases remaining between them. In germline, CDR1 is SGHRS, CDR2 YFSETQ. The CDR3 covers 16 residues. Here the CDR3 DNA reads TGCGCCAGCAGCTTGGCTCCGTCCGGCTCTGGAAACACCATATATTTT. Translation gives CASSLAPSGSGNTIYF. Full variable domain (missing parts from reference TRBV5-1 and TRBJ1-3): KAGVTQTPRYLIKTRGQQVTLSCSPISGHRSVSWYQQTPGQGLQFLFEYFSETQRNKGNFPGRFSGRQFSNSRSEMNVSTLELGDSALYLCASSLAPSGSGNTIYFGEGSWLTVV.

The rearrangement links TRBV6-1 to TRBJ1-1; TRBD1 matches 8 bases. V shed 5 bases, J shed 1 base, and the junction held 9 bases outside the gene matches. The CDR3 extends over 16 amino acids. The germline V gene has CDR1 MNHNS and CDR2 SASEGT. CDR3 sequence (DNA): TGTGCCAGCAGTCAAGACAGGGGACGCAAGAACACTGAAGCTTTCTTT. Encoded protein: CASSQDRGRKNTEAFF.

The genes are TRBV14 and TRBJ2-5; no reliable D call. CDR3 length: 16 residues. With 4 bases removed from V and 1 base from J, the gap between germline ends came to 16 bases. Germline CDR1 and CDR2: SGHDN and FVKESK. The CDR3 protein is CASSRYLQRPQETQYF. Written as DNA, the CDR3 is TGTGCCAGCAGCCGATACCTACAGAGACCCCAAGAGACCCAGTACTTC.

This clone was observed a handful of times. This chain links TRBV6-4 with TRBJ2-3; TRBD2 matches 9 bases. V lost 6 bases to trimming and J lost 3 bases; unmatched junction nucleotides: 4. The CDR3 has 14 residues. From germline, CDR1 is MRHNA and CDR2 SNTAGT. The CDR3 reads CASSRTSETDTQYF. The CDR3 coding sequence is TGTGCCAGCAGCCGGACTAGCGAGACAGATACGCAGTATTTT.

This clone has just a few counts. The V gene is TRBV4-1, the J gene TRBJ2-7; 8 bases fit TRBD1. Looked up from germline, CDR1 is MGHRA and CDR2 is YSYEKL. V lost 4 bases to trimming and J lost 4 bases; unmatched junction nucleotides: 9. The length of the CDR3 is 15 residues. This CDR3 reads CASSPGQGPLYEQYF. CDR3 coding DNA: TGCGCCAGCAGCCCCGGACAGGGCCCCTTATACGAGCAGTACTTC.

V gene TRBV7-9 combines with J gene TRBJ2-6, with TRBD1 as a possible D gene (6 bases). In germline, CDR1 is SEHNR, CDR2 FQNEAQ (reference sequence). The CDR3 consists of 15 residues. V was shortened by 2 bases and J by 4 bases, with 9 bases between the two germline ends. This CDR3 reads CASSLQGRGANVLTF. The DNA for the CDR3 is TGTGCCAGCAGCTTACAGGGGAGAGGGGCCAACGTCCTGACTTTC.

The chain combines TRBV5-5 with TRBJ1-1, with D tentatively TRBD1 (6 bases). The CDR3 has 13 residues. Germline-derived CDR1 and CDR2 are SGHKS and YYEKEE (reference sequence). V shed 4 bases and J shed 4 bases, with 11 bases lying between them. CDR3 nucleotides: TGTGCCAGCAGCAAACAGGGCGCCACTGAAGCTTTCTTT. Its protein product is CASSKQGATEAFF.

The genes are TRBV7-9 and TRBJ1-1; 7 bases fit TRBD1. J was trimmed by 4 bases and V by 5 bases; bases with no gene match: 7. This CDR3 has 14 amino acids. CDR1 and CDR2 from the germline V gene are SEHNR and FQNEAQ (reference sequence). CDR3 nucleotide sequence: TGTGCCAGCAGCCCCCCCTCAGGGGGCACTGAAGCTTTCTTT. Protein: CASSPPSGGTEAFF. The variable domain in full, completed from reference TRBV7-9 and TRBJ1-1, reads DTGVSQNPRHKITKRGQNVTFRCDPISEHNRLYWYRQTLGQGPEFLTYFQNEAQLEKSRLLSDRFSAERPKGSFSTLEIQRTEQGDSAMYLCASSPPSGGTEAFFGQGTRLTVV.

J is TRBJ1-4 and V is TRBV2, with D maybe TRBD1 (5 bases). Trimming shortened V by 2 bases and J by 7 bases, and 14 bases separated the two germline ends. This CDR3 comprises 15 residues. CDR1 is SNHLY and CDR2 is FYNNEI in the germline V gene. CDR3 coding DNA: TGTGCCAGCAGTGAAAGCGGGCAGGGTGGTGAAAAACTGTTTTTT. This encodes CASSESGQGGEKLFF.

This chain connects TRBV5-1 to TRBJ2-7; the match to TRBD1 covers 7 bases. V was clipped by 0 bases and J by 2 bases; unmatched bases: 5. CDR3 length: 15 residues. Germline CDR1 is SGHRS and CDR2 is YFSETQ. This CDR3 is CASSLGGQGAYEQYF. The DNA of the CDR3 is TGCGCCAGCAGCTTGGGGGGCCAGGGGGCCTACGAGCAGTACTTC.

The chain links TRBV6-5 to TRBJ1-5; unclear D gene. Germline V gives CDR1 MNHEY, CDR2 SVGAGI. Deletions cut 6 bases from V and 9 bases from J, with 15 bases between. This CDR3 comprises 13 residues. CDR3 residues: CASSDIVRGPQHF. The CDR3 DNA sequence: TGTGCCAGCAGCGACATTGTTCGTGGGCCCCAGCATTTT.

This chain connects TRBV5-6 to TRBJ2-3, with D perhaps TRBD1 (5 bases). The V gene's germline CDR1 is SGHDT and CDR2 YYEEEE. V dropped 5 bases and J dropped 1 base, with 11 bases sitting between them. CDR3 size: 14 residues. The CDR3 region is CASSTDRRTDTQYF. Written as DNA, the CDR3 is TGTGCCAGCAGTACTGACAGACGCACAGATACGCAGTATTTT.